A selection of T cell receptor beta chains follows, all from one sample in a study of regulatory T cells in long-lasting Graves disease. MiXCR, applied by TCRdb to the multiplex PCR reads, yields one record per CDR3 protein. The sample contains around 500,000 distinct CDR3 sequences, roughly a sixth of which appear only once. The same data also went into a second study, on T cells in Graves' hyperthyroidism and ophthalmopathy.

The specimen comprised peripheral blood mononuclear cells (PBMCs), sampled at new diagnosis, from a patient treated with antithyroid drugs. These receptors all stem from a woman aged 35-65 years with Graves disease. Both conserved end residues are part of each CDR3. Fields, in order: D gene, J gene, V gene, clone size, CDR3 DNA, CDR3 protein. The D gene is left open where the match is weak. Not all rows give a size; the values are once, few, many and, for expanded clones, a class.

TRBD2,TRBJ2-1,TRBV20-1,few,TGCAGTGCTAGAGACGGGACTAGCGGGTCCTACAATGAGCAGTTCTTC,CSARDGTSGSYNEQFF
TRBD1,TRBJ1-5,TRBV12-3/TRBV12-4,many,TGTGCCAGCAACTCCGGGACAGGGGGCGCGAGCAATCAGCCCCAGCATTTT,CASNSGTGGASNQPQHF
TRBD1,TRBJ1-1,TRBV5-1,.,TGCGCCAGCAGCCCCGCCGGGACAGAGAACACTGAAGCTTTCTTT,CASSPAGTENTEAFF
.,TRBJ2-3,TRBV10-2,many,TGCGCCAGCAGTGAGAGGGGTTCACTAGGGGCAGATACGCAGTATTTT,CASSERGSLGADTQYF
.,TRBJ1-4,TRBV28,few,TGTGCCAGCAGGAGGGACGACGAAAAACTGTTTTTT,CASRRDDEKLFF
.,TRBJ2-1,TRBV2,many,TGTGCCAGCCTTGATGAGGGACACTCCAACAATGAGCAGTTCTTC,CASLDEGHSNNEQFF
.,TRBJ1-1,TRBV5-5,.,TGTGCCAGCAGCCCTGGTGTATGGTTGAACACTGAAGCTTTCTTT,CASSPGVWLNTEAFF
TRBD2,TRBJ2-3,TRBV11-1,many,TGTGCCAGCAGCTCTACATGGCCTAGCGGTAGCACAGATACGCAGTATTTT,CASSSTWPSGSTDTQYF
TRBD2,TRBJ2-1,TRBV20-1,.,TGCAGTGCTAGGAGCCGGGGGGGCGGGGGGCCGAGCTCCTACAATGAGCAGTTCTTC,CSARSRGGGGPSSYNEQFF
.,TRBJ1-3,TRBV4-1,few,TGCGCCAGCAGCCAAGATCCGTCCAACTCTGGAAACACCATATATTTT,CASSQDPSNSGNTIYF
.,TRBJ2-7,TRBV25-1,few,TGTGCCAGCAGTGACCAGTGGAGCCCCTACGAGCAGTACTTC,CASSDQWSPYEQYF
.,TRBJ1-1,TRBV30,few,TGTGCCTGGAGTGTACTGTTGTTAACTGAAGCTTTCTTT,CAWSVLLLTEAFF
.,TRBJ2-2,TRBV11-2,few,TGTGCCAGCAGCTTACAGAGAATGGAGCTGTTTTTT,CASSLQRMELFF
.,TRBJ1-5,TRBV2,many,TGTGCCAGCAGTGAAGGGACTGAGCCCCAGCATTTT,CASSEGTEPQHF
.,TRBJ2-5,TRBV20-1,.,TGCAGTGCCCCGTCCGGACACCCAGGGACCCAGTACTTC,CSAPSGHPGTQYF
TRBD2,TRBJ2-3,TRBV11-2,many,TGTGCCAGCCGAAGATTTAGCGGGGGGCGGAGCACAGATACGCAGTATTTT,CASRRFSGGRSTDTQYF
.,TRBJ1-3,TRBV6-5,.,TGTGCCAGCAGTTTATACGTTCCTTCTGGAAACACCATATATTTT,CASSLYVPSGNTIYF
.,TRBJ1-1,TRBV7-9,.,TGTGCCAGCAGCTTAACAGGGACGGCGGACACTGAAGCTTTCTTT,CASSLTGTADTEAFF
TRBD1,TRBJ2-2,TRBV4-1,.,TGCGCCAGCAGCCAAGTAACAGGGGGGAACACCGGGGAGCTGTTTTTT,CASSQVTGGNTGELFF
.,TRBJ2-1,TRBV4-1,.,TGCGCCAGCAGCCAGCTTGTTGGGGAGAGCTACAATGAGCAGTTCTTC,CASSQLVGESYNEQFF
.,TRBJ2-7,TRBV9,many,TGTGCCAGCAGCGTAGTTGACAACGAGCAGTACTTC,CASSVVDNEQYF
.,TRBJ1-4,TRBV20-1,many,TGCAGTGCTTCAAATGGGGGCGAGGCTGAAAAACTGTTTTTT,CSASNGGEAEKLFF
.,TRBJ2-1,TRBV12-3/TRBV12-4,many,TGTGCCAGCAGTCTTCGGGACCGCTCCTACAATGAGCAGTTCTTC,CASSLRDRSYNEQFF
.,TRBJ1-2,TRBV18,few,TGTGCCAGCTCACCACTGGATAATGGCTACACCTTC,CASSPLDNGYTF
TRBD1,TRBJ1-1,TRBV13,many,TGTGCCAGCAGCTCCAGGGGGCCTAACACTGAAGCTTTCTTT,CASSSRGPNTEAFF
.,TRBJ1-5,TRBV6-1,.,TGTGCCAGCAGTGAATACGGGGATCAGCCCCAGCATTTT,CASSEYGDQPQHF
.,TRBJ2-7,TRBV28,many,TGTGCCAGCAGTCCCCGGGGGGCGAGGGAGCAGTACTTC,CASSPRGAREQYF
.,TRBJ1-2,TRBV5-1,.,TGCGCCAGCAGCTTGGGGCCAGGGGAGGGATCTGGCTACACCTTC,CASSLGPGEGSGYTF
.,TRBJ2-6,TRBV7-3,once,TGTGCCAGCAGCCAAGCAGTTATCGCGGCTGGGGCCAACGTCCTGACTTTC,CASSQAVIAAGANVLTF
TRBD1,TRBJ1-1,TRBV5-5,.,TGCGCCAGCAGGGGGGGACAGGGGATAAACACTGAAGCTTTCTTT,CASRGGQGINTEAFF
.,TRBJ1-6,TRBV3-1,many,TGTGCCAGCAGCCCAGCGTTGCTGGGTTCACCCCTCCACTTT,CASSPALLGSPLHF
.,TRBJ1-6,TRBV27,.,TGTGCCAGCAGTCCCCGTCCTGGGGGAAATTCACCCCTCCACTTT,CASSPRPGGNSPLHF
.,TRBJ2-7,TRBV30,many,TGTGCCTGGAGTGTACACGGAGGGGCTCACTACGAGCAGTACTTC,CAWSVHGGAHYEQYF
TRBD2,TRBJ2-5,TRBV7-3,few,TGTGCCAGCAGCTTAACTAGCGGGGGGGTGGGGGAGACCCAGTACTTC,CASSLTSGGVGETQYF
.,TRBJ2-3,TRBV5-4,.,TGTGCCAGCAGGGACCTGGGAGACACAGATACGCAGTATTTT,CASRDLGDTDTQYF
TRBD2,TRBJ2-3,TRBV2,.,TGTGCCAGCAGTTCCCTAGCGGGGAACACAGATACGCAGTATTTT,CASSSLAGNTDTQYF
.,TRBJ1-5,TRBV7-9,.,TGTGCCAGCAGTCGGGATTCGGGGAGCAATCAGCCCCAGCATTTT,CASSRDSGSNQPQHF
.,TRBJ1-5,TRBV6-5,many,TGTGCCAGCAGTTACACAGGTGGGGCCTTGGGAAATCAGCCCCAGCATTTT,CASSYTGGALGNQPQHF
.,TRBJ2-5,TRBV7-8,.,TGTGCCAGCAGCCAAATGACTCCTGCAGAGACCCAGTACTTC,CASSQMTPAETQYF
.,TRBJ1-2,TRBV2,few,TGTGCCAGCGCCCCCGACGGCTATGGCTACACCTTC,CASAPDGYGYTF
.,TRBJ1-2,TRBV10-3,many,TGTGCCATCAGTGCCAGGGGTTGGTATGGCTACACCTTC,CAISARGWYGYTF
.,TRBJ2-4,TRBV12-3/TRBV12-4,.,TGTGCCAGCAGTTTCTCCGGTGGCAAAAACATTCAGTACTTC,CASSFSGGKNIQYF